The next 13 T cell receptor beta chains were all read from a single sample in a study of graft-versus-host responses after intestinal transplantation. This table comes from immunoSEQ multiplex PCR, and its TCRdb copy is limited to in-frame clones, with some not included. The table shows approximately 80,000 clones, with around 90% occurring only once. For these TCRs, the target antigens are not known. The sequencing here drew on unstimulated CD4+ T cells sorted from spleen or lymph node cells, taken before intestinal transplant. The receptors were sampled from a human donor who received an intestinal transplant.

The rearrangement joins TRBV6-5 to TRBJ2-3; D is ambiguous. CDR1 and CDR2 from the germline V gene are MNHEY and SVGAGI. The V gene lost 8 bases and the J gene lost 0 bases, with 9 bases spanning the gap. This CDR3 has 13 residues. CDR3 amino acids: CASPATSTDTQYF. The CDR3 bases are TGTGCCAGCCCCGCGACTAGCACAGATACGCAGTATTTT.

The CDR3: CASSRLPGNTGELFF. The CDR3 DNA is TGTGCCAGCAGCCGACTTCCGGGGAACACCGGGGAGCTGTTTTTT. The V call is TRBV7-9, the J call TRBJ2-2, with D unclear. The V gene's germline CDR1 is SEHNR and CDR2 FQNEAQ (reference sequence). The CDR3 is 15 residues long. V lost 5 bases and J 1 base, leaving 11 bases between the germline ends.

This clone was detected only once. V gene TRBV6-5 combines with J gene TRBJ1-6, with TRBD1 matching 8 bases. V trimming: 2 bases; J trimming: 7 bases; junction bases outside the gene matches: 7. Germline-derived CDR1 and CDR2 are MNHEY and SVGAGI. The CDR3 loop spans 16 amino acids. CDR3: CASSYAQGAINSPLHF. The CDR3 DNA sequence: TGTGCCAGCAGTTACGCCCAGGGGGCTATCAATTCACCCCTCCACTTT.

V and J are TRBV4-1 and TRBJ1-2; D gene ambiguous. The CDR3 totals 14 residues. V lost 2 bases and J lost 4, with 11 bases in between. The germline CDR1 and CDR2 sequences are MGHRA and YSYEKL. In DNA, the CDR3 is TGCGCCAGCAGCCAAACCTCAGCGGGCTATGGCTACACCTTC. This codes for CASSQTSAGYGYTF.

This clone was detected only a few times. The CDR3 DNA sequence: TGTGCCAGCAGTAGGACTCCTAGCGGGTACAATGAGCAGTTCTTC. This codes for CASSRTPSGYNEQFF. The genes are TRBV2 and TRBJ2-1, with 8 positions matching TRBD2. CDR1 and CDR2 (germline): SNHLY, FYNNEI. The CDR3 is made up of 15 amino acids. The V gene end was trimmed by 5 bases and the J gene end by 4 bases; junction bases not matched to a gene: 7.

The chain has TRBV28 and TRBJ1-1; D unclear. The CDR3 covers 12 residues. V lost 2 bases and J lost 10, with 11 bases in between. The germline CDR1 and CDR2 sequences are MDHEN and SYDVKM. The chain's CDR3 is CASSLARSAAFF. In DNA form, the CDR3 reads TGTGCCAGCAGTTTAGCACGGTCCGCAGCTTTCTTT.

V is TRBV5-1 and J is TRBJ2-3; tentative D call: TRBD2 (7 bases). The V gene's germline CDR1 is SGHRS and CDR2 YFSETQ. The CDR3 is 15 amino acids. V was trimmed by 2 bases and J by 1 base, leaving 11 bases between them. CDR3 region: CASSFFGGRTDTQYF. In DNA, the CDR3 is TGCGCCAGCAGCTTTTTCGGGGGGCGCACAGATACGCAGTATTTT. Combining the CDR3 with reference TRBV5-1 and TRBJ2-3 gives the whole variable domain KAGVTQTPRYLIKTRGQQVTLSCSPISGHRSVSWYQQTPGQGLQFLFEYFSETQRNKGNFPGRFSGRQFSNSRSEMNVSTLELGDSALYLCASSFFGGRTDTQYFGPGTRLTVL.

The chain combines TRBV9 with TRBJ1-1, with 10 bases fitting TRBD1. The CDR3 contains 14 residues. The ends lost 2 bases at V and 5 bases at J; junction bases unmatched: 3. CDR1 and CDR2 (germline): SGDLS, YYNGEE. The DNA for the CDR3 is TGTGCCAGCAGCGTTGGGACAGGGGCTACTGAAGCTTTCTTT. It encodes CASSVGTGATEAFF.

The CDR3 DNA reads TGTGCCAGCACCCTTACAGGGGGAACCTTTGAAGCTTTCTTT. Protein sequence: CASTLTGGTFEAFF. J is TRBJ1-1 and V is TRBV6-6; 8 nucleotides align to TRBD1. There are 14 residues in the CDR3. Trimming at V came to 7 bases and at J to 7 bases, leaving 11 bases not matched to a gene. Per the germline V gene, CDR1 is MNHNY and CDR2 is SVGAGI (reference sequence).

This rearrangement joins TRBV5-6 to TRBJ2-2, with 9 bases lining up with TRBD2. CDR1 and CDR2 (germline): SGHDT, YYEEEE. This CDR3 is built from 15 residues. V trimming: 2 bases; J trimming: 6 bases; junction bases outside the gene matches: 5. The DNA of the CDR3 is TGTGCCAGCAGCTTAGCGGGAGGATCCGCCGGGGAGCTGTTTTTT. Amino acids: CASSLAGGSAGELFF.

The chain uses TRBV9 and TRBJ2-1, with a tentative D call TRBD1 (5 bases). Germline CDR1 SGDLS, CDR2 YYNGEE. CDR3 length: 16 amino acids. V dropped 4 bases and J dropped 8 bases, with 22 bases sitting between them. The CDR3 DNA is TGTGCCAGCAGCCCCCCCCGGACAATGGGCTTCGATGAGCAGTTCTTC. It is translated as CASSPPRTMGFDEQFF.

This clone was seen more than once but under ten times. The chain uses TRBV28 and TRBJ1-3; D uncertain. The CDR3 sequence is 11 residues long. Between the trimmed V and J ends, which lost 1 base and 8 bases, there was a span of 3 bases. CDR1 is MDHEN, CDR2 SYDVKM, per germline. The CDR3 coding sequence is TGTGCCAGCAGTTTATCTGACACCATATATTTT. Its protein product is CASSLSDTIYF.

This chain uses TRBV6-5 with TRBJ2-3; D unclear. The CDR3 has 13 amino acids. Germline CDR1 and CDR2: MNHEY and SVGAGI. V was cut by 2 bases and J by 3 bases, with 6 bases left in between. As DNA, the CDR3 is TGTGCCAGCAGTTACCTCGGTACAGATACGCAGTATTTT. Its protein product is CASSYLGTDTQYF.